Listed below are T cell receptor beta chains from one sample, sequenced in a study of OX40 agonist ivuxolimab in advanced cancers. Produced via immunoSEQ multiplex PCR; TCRdb's table is partial and in-frame only. The sample contains approximately 83,000 clones, approximately 84% of which appear only once. The source was CD4+ or CD8+ T cells sorted from blood, collected in a trial of the OX40 agonist ivuxolimab. These receptors were taken from an adult with an advanced solid tumor such as melanoma, head and neck, liver or kidney cancer. The CDR3 runs from the conserved cysteine through the conserved F or W. The D gene is left open where the match is weak. Only part of the rows carry a size: once, few, many, or a class if the clone is expanded.

>TRBV5-1|.|TRBJ1-2|.
CASSLLGYTPYGYTF
TGCGCCAGCAGCTTGTTGGGGTATACTCCCTATGGCTACACCTTC
>TRBV11-2|.|TRBJ2-1|.
CASSRRSGHNEQFF
TGTGCCAGCAGCCGCCGGAGCGGACACAATGAGCAGTTCTTC
>TRBV18|TRBD1|TRBJ2-7|few
CASSLTGGSYEQYF
TGTGCCAGCTCGTTGACAGGGGGCTCCTACGAGCAGTACTTC
>TRBV5-1|.|TRBJ1-2|.
CASSLKDSSYGYTF
TGCGCCAGCAGCCTCAAAGACAGCTCCTATGGCTACACCTTC
>TRBV9|.|TRBJ2-1|.
CASSVSGAEYNEQFF
TGTGCCAGCAGCGTGTCGGGAGCGGAGTACAATGAGCAGTTCTTC
>TRBV6-4|.|TRBJ1-6|few
CASTRTGSPLHF
TGTGCCAGCACCCGGACCGGTTCACCCCTCCACTTT
>TRBV2|.|TRBJ1-5|.
CASSEGTTADQPQHF
TGTGCCAGCAGTGAAGGTACGACAGCCGATCAGCCCCAGCATTTT
>TRBV11-2|.|TRBJ1-6|.
CASTLGAIENSPLHF
TGTGCCAGCACCCTGGGGGCCATCGAGAATTCACCCCTCCACTTT
>TRBV5-1|TRBD2|TRBJ2-1|.
CASSRGQAGGLLNFYNEQFF
TGCGCCAGCAGCCGTGGGCAAGCGGGGGGGTTACTAAATTTCTACAATGAGCAGTTCTTC
>TRBV4-3|TRBD1|TRBJ2-7|.
CASSQDLGHRGEQYF
TGCGCCAGCAGCCAAGATCTAGGGCACAGGGGCGAGCAGTACTTC